This T cell receptor (beta chain) was recovered during a study of cytomegalovirus exposure and HLA in healthy donors. On this clone itself: Its specificity is unknown.

The study's findings and limits: Later analysis showed most CMV-associated TCR beta chains appearing HLA-restricted. Altogether, 150 or so TCR beta chains were recorded as cytomegalovirus-associated. Some segments of the V type, notably TRBV6-2 and TRBV6-3, were excluded as indistinguishable. For TCR beta chains, V- and J-gene trimming was later linked to a missense DCLRE1C variant.

Germline values: CDR1 MNHEY, CDR2 SVGAGI. Trimming shortened V by 5 bases and J by 5 bases, and 9 bases separated the two germline ends. This CDR3 has 12 residues. PCR amplification relied on 60 Vbeta primers (plus 13 Jbeta primers). Only in-frame clones appear in the TCRdb table, and some are missing; sequencing was by immunoSEQ multiplex PCR. The sample carries tens of thousands of clones, about 67% recorded once. The sequence was collected from a man aged 30-40 years in good health and CMV-seronegative. The V and J genes are TRBV6-5 and TRBJ2-5; weak D call: TRBD2 (5 bases). Sequencing was carried out using PBMCs. CDR3 sequence (DNA): TGTGCCAGCAGTGACCGGAGGGAGACCCAGTACTTC. Translation gives CASSDRRETQYF.